The 17 T cell receptor beta chains reported below all come from one sample, sequenced in a study of OX40 agonist ivuxolimab in advanced cancers. The protocol was immunoSEQ multiplex PCR, while the TCRdb copy is restricted to in-frame clones and leaves out a portion. This table has roughly 26,000 clones, more than 70% appearing once. The source material was CD4+ or CD8+ T cells sorted from blood, sampled in a trial of the OX40 agonist ivuxolimab. These receptors all stem from an adult with an advanced solid tumor such as melanoma, head and neck, liver or kidney cancer.

This clone appeared once. This chain links TRBV29-1 with TRBJ1-1; 7 nucleotides agree with TRBD1. Unmatched junction bases numbered 6, after V lost 6 bases and J lost 8 bases. This CDR3 comprises 11 residues. The germline V gene encodes CDR1 SQVTM and CDR2 ANQGSEA. CDR3 nucleotides: TGCAGCGTCCCCAGGGGACAGGAAGCTTTCTTT. Translating it yields CSVPRGQEAFF.

V usage is TRBV4-3 and J usage is TRBJ1-5; 12 bases are shared with TRBD1. J gave up 6 bases and V 4 bases, and 4 bases lay outside the gene matches. This CDR3 is built from 15 residues. The V gene's germline CDR1 is LGHNA and CDR2 YSLEER. The chain's CDR3 is CASSPGQGAAQPQHF. The CDR3 bases are TGCGCCAGCAGCCCGGGACAGGGGGCCGCTCAGCCCCAGCATTTT.

This chain uses TRBV4-1 with TRBJ2-1, with 13 bases identical to TRBD2. The V segment lost 0 bases and the J segment 6 bases; nucleotides outside the gene matches: 2. This CDR3 region has 16 residues. Germline assignment: CDR1 MGHRA and CDR2 YSYEKL. CDR3 coding DNA: TGCGCCAGCAGCCAAGAGGGACTAGCGGGGATCAATGAGCAGTTCTTC. The encoded protein is CASSQEGLAGINEQFF.

This rearrangement joins TRBV6-1 to TRBJ2-7; 12 positions match TRBD2. CDR1 is MNHNS, CDR2 SASEGT, per germline. Trimming at V came to 6 bases and at J to 5 bases, leaving 8 bases not matched to a gene. The CDR3 contains 15 residues. Written as DNA, the CDR3 is TGTGCCAGCAGGGAACCGACTAGCGGGAGCGACGAGCAGTACTTC. Amino acid sequence: CASREPTSGSDEQYF.

The rearrangement links TRBV30 to TRBJ2-7; 8 nucleotides align to TRBD1. V lost 4 bases, J lost 6 bases, and 5 bases stayed unmatched. CDR1 and CDR2 from the germline V gene are GTSNPN and SVGIG (reference sequence). This CDR3 is 12 amino acids long. The CDR3 coding sequence is TGTGCCTGGAAGGGACAGGACTCCGAGCAGTACTTC. Its protein is CAWKGQDSEQYF.

The chain carries TRBV27 and TRBJ2-1; 9 positions agree with TRBD1. V lost 5 bases and J lost 5; bases outside the gene matches: 10. CDR1 MNHEY and CDR2 SMNVEV come from the germline V gene (reference sequence). CDR3 length equals 16 residues. CDR3 sequence: CASSLITGGANNEQFF. Here the CDR3 DNA reads TGTGCCAGCAGTCTAATTACAGGGGGCGCGAACAATGAGCAGTTCTTC.

The rearrangement links TRBV28 to TRBJ2-7; 7 bases map to TRBD2. The V segment lost 4 bases and the J segment 0 bases; nucleotides outside the gene matches: 12. CDR1 is MDHEN and CDR2 is SYDVKM in the germline V gene. The CDR3 consists of 17 residues. CDR3 coding DNA: TGTGCCAGCAGTTCAGTGATAGCGGGCCTATCCTCCTACGAGCAGTACTTC. Its translation: CASSSVIAGLSSYEQYF.

The CDR3 coding sequence is TGTGCCAGTAGTATGGATGGGGCCTACGAGCAGTACTTC. Translation: CASSMDGAYEQYF. This sequence joins TRBV19 and TRBJ2-7, with unresolved D. The CDR3 is 13 residues long. Germline CDR1 and CDR2: LNHDA and SQIVND (reference sequence). Trimming left V 3 bases short and J 2 bases short, with 8 bases between.

The table lists this clone with a few counts. The J gene is TRBJ2-1, the V gene TRBV7-2, with 7 bases matching TRBD2. There are 17 residues in the CDR3. V was pared by 2 bases and J by 5 bases, with 12 bases of the junction left unmatched. Per the germline V gene, CDR1 is SGHTA and CDR2 is FQGNSA. The CDR3 DNA follows: TGTGCCAGCAGCTTAAGTCTCAGCGGGACCCTTGACAATGAGCAGTTCTTC. Its protein product is CASSLSLSGTLDNEQFF.

The CDR3: CASIGQGDGYTF. The CDR3 region has the DNA TGTGCCAGTATAGGGCAGGGAGATGGCTACACCTTC. This sequence joins TRBV19 and TRBJ1-2; TRBD1 is a possible D gene (5 bases). V was cut by 7 bases and J by 6 bases, with 12 bases left in between. Germline-derived CDR1 and CDR2 are LNHDA and SQIVND (reference sequence). This CDR3 spans 12 amino acids.

The gene calls are TRBV5-1 and TRBJ1-5; 7 bases are shared with TRBD1. Germline V lookup: CDR1 SGHRS, CDR2 YFSETQ. The CDR3 is 15 amino acids. Unmatched junction bases numbered 6, after V lost 3 bases and J lost 3 bases. For the CDR3, the DNA is TGCGCCAGCAGCTGGGAAGGACAGGACAATCAGCCCCAGCATTTT. This codes for CASSWEGQDNQPQHF. Together with reference TRBV5-1 and TRBJ1-5, the CDR3 gives the full variable domain: KAGVTQTPRYLIKTRGQQVTLSCSPISGHRSVSWYQQTPGQGLQFLFEYFSETQRNKGNFPGRFSGRQFSNSRSEMNVSTLELGDSALYLCASSWEGQDNQPQHFGDGTRLSIL.

The chain joins TRBV30 to TRBJ2-7; D gene ambiguous. V gave up 6 bases and J gave up 2 bases, with 8 bases separating them. The CDR3 runs to 11 residues. The V gene's germline CDR1 is GTSNPN and CDR2 SVGIG (reference sequence). DNA of the CDR3: TGTGCCTGTATCGGTACCTACGAGCAGTACTTC. This codes for CACIGTYEQYF.

This chain uses TRBV6-1 with TRBJ1-2; TRBD1 is a possible D gene (6 bases). Per germline, CDR1 MNHNS and CDR2 SASEGT. CDR3 length: 16 amino acids. Trimming cost V 1 base and J 1 base, with 13 bases left between them. CDR3 amino acids: CASSEVRGALNYGYTF. The CDR3 nucleotides are TGTGCCAGCAGTGAAGTCCGGGGGGCGCTTAACTATGGCTACACCTTC.

V and J are TRBV9 and TRBJ1-1; D not resolved. V lost 0 bases to trimming and J lost 5 bases, with 11 bases between them. CDR3 size: 14 residues. The germline V gene has CDR1 SGDLS and CDR2 YYNGEE. This CDR3 is CASSVGARVTEAFF. The CDR3 DNA follows: TGTGCCAGCAGCGTAGGCGCCCGAGTGACTGAAGCTTTCTTT.

V gene TRBV30 combines with J gene TRBJ2-4; possibly TRBD1 for D (6 bases). The CDR3 is made up of 12 amino acids. Germline V gene data show CDR1 as GTSNPN and CDR2 as SVGIG (reference sequence). Trimming left V 3 bases short and J 9 bases short, with 12 bases between. The CDR3 bases are TGTGCCTGGAGGGACAGCGTCAGCATTCAGTACTTC. This gives the protein CAWRDSVSIQYF.

The genes are TRBV7-9 and TRBJ2-3; no clear D gene. This CDR3 region has 12 residues. The V gene lost 8 bases and the J gene lost 3 bases, with 9 bases spanning the gap. Germline CDR1 is SEHNR and CDR2 is FQNEAQ (reference sequence). The CDR3, as DNA: TGTGCCAGCGTCACACAGACAGATACGCAGTATTTT. Translation: CASVTQTDTQYF. Based on the CDR3 plus reference TRBV7-9 and TRBJ2-3, the full variable domain is DTGVSQNPRHKITKRGQNVTFRCDPISEHNRLYWYRQTLGQGPEFLTYFQNEAQLEKSRLLSDRFSAERPKGSFSTLEIQRTEQGDSAMYLCASVTQTDTQYFGPGTRLTVL.

The chain employs TRBV27 and TRBJ2-2; D is ambiguous. Between the trimmed V and J ends, which lost 5 bases and 3 bases, there was a span of 13 bases. The germline gives CDR1 MNHEY, CDR2 SMNVEV (reference sequence). The CDR3 runs 15 residues. CDR3 DNA sequence: TGTGCCAGCAGTCCCTGGGGTGCGTACACCGGGGAGCTGTTTTTT. This sequence encodes CASSPWGAYTGELFF.